The clone carrying this T cell receptor (beta chain) showed up many times. Its antigen remains unknown. Germline lookup yields CDR1 LGHNA and CDR2 YSLEER. Trimming took off 1 base at V and 6 bases at J, with 15 bases between the two ends. This CDR3 comprises 15 residues. A second PCR, run for 7 to 11 cycles, used a sample-barcoded 5' primer plus a J-beta primer mix. Carrying 12 random nucleotides, a template-switch adaptor labeled each individual cDNA molecule. TCRdb redid the calling of the 5' RACE reads with MiXCR, one entry per CDR3 protein. The sample includes about 1,800,000 distinct CDR3 sequences, under 30% of them seen just once. This entry belongs to a study of blood T cells in healthy people across ages. General observations from the study: TCR beta diversity was tightly associated with the proportion of naive T cells. Among T cells, TCR beta diversity per million cells dropped roughly linearly as age rose.

This clonotype was obtained from a woman younger than 45 in good health. Source material: blood. The J gene is TRBJ1-2, the V gene TRBV4-3; D perhaps matches TRBD1 (5 bases). The CDR3 sequence is CASSQGGFGADGYTF. CDR3 nucleotide sequence: TGCGCCAGCAGCCAAGGGGGGTTTGGGGCCGATGGCTACACCTTC.